This T cell receptor (beta chain) comes out of a study of cytomegalovirus exposure and HLA in healthy donors. Note on this clone: Its antigen is unidentified.

Study outcomes and limitations: Reported findings show TCR beta sequences accurately forecast HLA-A and HLA-B alleles in most subjects. A later analysis, which compared TCR beta chains of equal frequency, found the HLA-associated ones more clonally expanded.

V lost 3 bases to trimming and J lost 10 bases, with 21 bases between them. This CDR3 has 14 residues. Germline V gives CDR1 SQVTM, CDR2 ANQGSEA. In the PCR, 60 Vbeta and 13 Jbeta primers were used. The repertoire was sequenced with immunoSEQ multiplex PCR; TCRdb's copy has only in-frame clones and lacks some. The table shows 180,000 or so clones, with roughly 83% occurring only once. The sequence came from a woman between 50 and 59 years old in good health and CMV-seronegative. The chain recombines TRBV29-1 with TRBJ1-1; D is ambiguous. The sample consisted of PBMCs. The CDR3 sequence is CSVDGSVPVSGAFF. CDR3 nucleotides: TGCAGCGTTGATGGTTCAGTCCCGGTATCAGGAGCTTTCTTT.